This T cell receptor beta chain was observed in a study of response to subunit inactivated influenza vaccine. General observations from the study: Authors suggested that a seasonal influenza vaccination recruits few new T cells each time.

This clonotype was detected a few times. Its matching antigen is unknown. TCRdb passed the RT-PCR reads through MiXCR, listing each CDR3 protein once. The sample shows hundreds of thousands of distinct CDR3 sequences, less than 20% of them seen only once. The CDR3 totals 13 residues. Trimming stripped 6 bases from V and 6 bases from J, with 14 bases between. The origin of this receptor is a man in his fifties or sixties who received an inactivated influenza vaccine. The chain combines TRBV12-3 or TRBV12-4 with TRBJ1-1; maybe TRBD1 (6 bases). Sequences were derived from PBMCs from blood, sampled roughly 12 days after vaccination. The CDR3 DNA follows: TGTGCCAGCAGCCCCGACAGGAGGGCTGAAGCTTTCTTT. Encoded protein: CASSPDRRAEAFF.